Listed below are T cell receptor beta chains from one sample, sequenced in a study of cytomegalovirus exposure and HLA in healthy donors. Produced via immunoSEQ multiplex PCR; TCRdb's table is partial and in-frame only. The sample lists about 120,000 clones; about four fifths were seen once. The specimen sequenced was PBMCs. These TCRs come from a female donor in good health and CMV-seropositive. Both conserved end residues are part of each CDR3. The D gene is left open where the match is weak. For some rows the clone size is stated as once, few or many, or as a class when expanded; others skip it.

abundance: NA; j_gene: TRBJ2-1; d_gene: TRBD2; v_gene: TRBV7-8; CDR3nt: TGTGCCAGCAGCCGGACTAGCGGGGGGCGAGAGCAGTTCTTC; CDR3aa: CASSRTSGGREQFF
abundance: NA; j_gene: TRBJ2-2; d_gene: NA; v_gene: TRBV5-1; CDR3nt: TGCGCCAGCAGCTTGTTCGGGGATGGGGACACCGGGGAGCTGTTTTTT; CDR3aa: CASSLFGDGDTGELFF
abundance: NA; j_gene: TRBJ1-2; d_gene: TRBD1; v_gene: TRBV9; CDR3nt: TGTGCCAGCAGCCCCACGGGACAGGGGACCGCTAAAGGCTACACCTTC; CDR3aa: CASSPTGQGTAKGYTF
abundance: once; j_gene: TRBJ1-2; d_gene: NA; v_gene: TRBV19; CDR3nt: TGTGCTTCCGAGGTTAGTGTCGGGATGGTCGATGGCTACACCTTC; CDR3aa: CASEVSVGMVDGYTF
abundance: NA; j_gene: TRBJ1-2; d_gene: NA; v_gene: TRBV7-9; CDR3nt: TGTGCCAGCAGCTTTGGAGAGTGGGGGGGCGCGGGCTACACCTTC; CDR3aa: CASSFGEWGGAGYTF
abundance: medium-sized; j_gene: TRBJ2-7; d_gene: NA; v_gene: TRBV6-1; CDR3nt: TGTGCCAGCAGGGTACCCCCCCCGCGGTCCTACGAGCAGTACTTC; CDR3aa: CASRVPPPRSYEQYF
abundance: NA; j_gene: TRBJ1-2; d_gene: NA; v_gene: TRBV6-5; CDR3nt: TGTGCCAGCAGAGAAACAGGTGTTTACTATGGCTACACCTTC; CDR3aa: CASRETGVYYGYTF
abundance: NA; j_gene: TRBJ2-7; d_gene: TRBD1; v_gene: TRBV27; CDR3nt: TGTGCCAGCAGTTTGGCCGGGACAGGGGCCTACGAGCAGTACTTC; CDR3aa: CASSLAGTGAYEQYF
abundance: few; j_gene: TRBJ2-7; d_gene: TRBD2; v_gene: TRBV4-2; CDR3nt: TGTGCCAGCAGCCGAAACACCGGGACTAGCTTCGAGCAGTACTTC; CDR3aa: CASSRNTGTSFEQYF
abundance: NA; j_gene: TRBJ1-5; d_gene: NA; v_gene: TRBV6-5; CDR3nt: TGTGCCAGCAGTCTACAGGGAAGGGGGCCCCAGCATTTT; CDR3aa: CASSLQGRGPQHF
abundance: once; j_gene: TRBJ1-1; d_gene: NA; v_gene: TRBV5-1; CDR3nt: TGCGCCAGCAGCTCCCAGGTTGAAGCTTTCTTT; CDR3aa: CASSSQVEAFF
abundance: NA; j_gene: TRBJ1-1; d_gene: NA; v_gene: TRBV12-5; CDR3nt: TGTGCTAGTGGTCAAGACGGGTTTTGTGAAGCTTTCTTT; CDR3aa: CASGQDGFCEAFF
abundance: NA; j_gene: TRBJ1-1; d_gene: NA; v_gene: TRBV7-2; CDR3nt: TGTGCCAGCAGCTTAGGGGGCATCATGAACACTGAAGCTTTCTTT; CDR3aa: CASSLGGIMNTEAFF
abundance: NA; j_gene: TRBJ2-3; d_gene: NA; v_gene: TRBV5-1; CDR3nt: TGCGCCAGCAGGATGGGAACTAGTGCAGGAACAGATACGCAGTATTTT; CDR3aa: CASRMGTSAGTDTQYF
abundance: NA; j_gene: TRBJ2-3; d_gene: NA; v_gene: TRBV5-1; CDR3nt: TGCGCCAGCAGCTTTCCGGGTGCAGATACGCAGTATTTT; CDR3aa: CASSFPGADTQYF
abundance: NA; j_gene: TRBJ1-1; d_gene: TRBD1; v_gene: TRBV4-3; CDR3nt: TGCGCCAGCAGCCATTGGACAGGGGTGAACACTGAAGCTTTCTTT; CDR3aa: CASSHWTGVNTEAFF
abundance: NA; j_gene: TRBJ2-4; d_gene: NA; v_gene: TRBV28; CDR3nt: TGTGCCAGCTCGTCCGGGGTTGGAAACATTCAGTACTTC; CDR3aa: CASSSGVGNIQYF
abundance: once; j_gene: TRBJ1-5; d_gene: TRBD1; v_gene: TRBV6-5; CDR3nt: TGTGCCAGCAGACAATCCGGGACAGGGGTTCAGCCCCAGCATTTT; CDR3aa: CASRQSGTGVQPQHF
abundance: few; j_gene: TRBJ1-5; d_gene: TRBD1; v_gene: TRBV6-5; CDR3nt: TGTGCCAGCAGATTGACAGGGGATAGCAATCAGCCCCAGCATTTT; CDR3aa: CASRLTGDSNQPQHF
abundance: NA; j_gene: TRBJ1-4; d_gene: TRBD1; v_gene: TRBV6-1; CDR3nt: TGTGCCAGCAGTGACAAATTGACAGGGGAAAAACTGTTTTTT; CDR3aa: CASSDKLTGEKLFF
abundance: NA; j_gene: TRBJ1-2; d_gene: TRBD1; v_gene: TRBV30; CDR3nt: TGTGCCTGGAGTGTACAGGGGCCCTATGGCTACACCTTC; CDR3aa: CAWSVQGPYGYTF
abundance: NA; j_gene: TRBJ2-7; d_gene: TRBD2; v_gene: TRBV28; CDR3nt: TGTGCCAGCACCCTAATGGGGGGACTATACGAGCAGTACTTC; CDR3aa: CASTLMGGLYEQYF
abundance: NA; j_gene: TRBJ1-2; d_gene: TRBD1; v_gene: TRBV2; CDR3nt: TGTGCCAGCAGTGAAGGGTGGGGGGGACAGGGGATGTATGGCTACACCTTC; CDR3aa: CASSEGWGGQGMYGYTF
abundance: NA; j_gene: TRBJ2-1; d_gene: TRBD2; v_gene: TRBV4-2; CDR3nt: TGTGCCAGCAGCCAAGTTTTTAGCGGGGTTGTCTACAATGAGCAGTTCTTC; CDR3aa: CASSQVFSGVVYNEQFF
abundance: NA; j_gene: TRBJ1-4; d_gene: NA; v_gene: TRBV5-1; CDR3nt: TGCGCCAGCAGCTTCGGGTCGGAAAACGAAAAACTGTTTTTT; CDR3aa: CASSFGSENEKLFF
abundance: NA; j_gene: TRBJ2-7; d_gene: TRBD1; v_gene: TRBV27; CDR3nt: TGTGCCAGCAGCAGGGACAGGGCCTCCTACGAGCAGTACTTC; CDR3aa: CASSRDRASYEQYF
abundance: NA; j_gene: TRBJ1-4; d_gene: NA; v_gene: TRBV11-2; CDR3nt: TGTGCCAGCAGCCCACTCGGGGTCGTCCGAGAAAAACTGTTTTTT; CDR3aa: CASSPLGVVREKLFF
abundance: once; j_gene: TRBJ2-3; d_gene: TRBD1; v_gene: TRBV9; CDR3nt: TGTGCCAGCAGCCCGGGACAGCCCCGGGATACGCAGTATTTT; CDR3aa: CASSPGQPRDTQYF
abundance: NA; j_gene: TRBJ2-5; d_gene: TRBD2; v_gene: TRBV18; CDR3nt: TGTGCCAGCTCACCACTGAAGGGAGGGGAAGAGACCCAGTACTTC; CDR3aa: CASSPLKGGEETQYF
abundance: NA; j_gene: TRBJ2-4; d_gene: NA; v_gene: TRBV10-3; CDR3nt: TGTGCCATCAGTGAGTCGTTATTAAACATTCAGTACTTC; CDR3aa: CAISESLLNIQYF
abundance: NA; j_gene: TRBJ1-1; d_gene: NA; v_gene: TRBV9; CDR3nt: TGTGCCAGCAGCACCAGAACCCGGACAGAAGCTTTCTTT; CDR3aa: CASSTRTRTEAFF
abundance: NA; j_gene: TRBJ2-7; d_gene: NA; v_gene: TRBV6-1; CDR3nt: TGTGCCAGCAGTGACGGGACAAAGCAGTACTTC; CDR3aa: CASSDGTKQYF
abundance: once; j_gene: TRBJ1-1; d_gene: NA; v_gene: TRBV5-1; CDR3nt: TGCGCCAGCACCCCCTCACAGGGTCTCCAGAGAGGTGGTGAAGCTTTCTTT; CDR3aa: CASTPSQGLQRGGEAFF
abundance: NA; j_gene: TRBJ2-2; d_gene: NA; v_gene: TRBV5-1; CDR3nt: TGCGCCAGCAGCTTGCCGGACACCGGGGAGCTGTTTTTT; CDR3aa: CASSLPDTGELFF
abundance: NA; j_gene: TRBJ2-7; d_gene: NA; v_gene: TRBV2; CDR3nt: TGTGCCAGCGACGAACAGGGCTACGAGCAGTACTTC; CDR3aa: CASDEQGYEQYF
abundance: NA; j_gene: TRBJ1-1; d_gene: NA; v_gene: TRBV2; CDR3nt: TGTGCCAGCCAGGGGTGGACCAGTGAAGCTTTCTTT; CDR3aa: CASQGWTSEAFF
abundance: few; j_gene: TRBJ2-3; d_gene: TRBD1; v_gene: TRBV4-2; CDR3nt: TGTGCCAGCAGCCATCAGGGGGCGCCCCCTACGCAGTATTTT; CDR3aa: CASSHQGAPPTQYF
abundance: NA; j_gene: TRBJ1-5; d_gene: NA; v_gene: TRBV19; CDR3nt: TGTGCCAGTAGTGTTGGGACATCCTCTAATCAGCCCCAGCATTTT; CDR3aa: CASSVGTSSNQPQHF
abundance: few; j_gene: TRBJ1-6; d_gene: NA; v_gene: TRBV28; CDR3nt: TGTGCCAGCAGTTTAGCACGGCGGGTGGATAATTCACCCCTCCACTTT; CDR3aa: CASSLARRVDNSPLHF
abundance: NA; j_gene: TRBJ1-5; d_gene: TRBD1; v_gene: TRBV19; CDR3nt: TGTGCCAGTAGTACCACAGGGACAGGGGGTTATCCCCAGCATTTT; CDR3aa: CASSTTGTGGYPQHF
abundance: few; j_gene: TRBJ1-4; d_gene: NA; v_gene: TRBV10-3; CDR3nt: TGTGCCATCGGAGCAGGGCCCGAGGAAGAAAAACTGTTTTTT; CDR3aa: CAIGAGPEEEKLFF
abundance: NA; j_gene: TRBJ2-3; d_gene: NA; v_gene: TRBV9; CDR3nt: TGTGCCAGCAGCGTAGGAGCACAGCCCTACGCAATAGATACGCAGTATTTT; CDR3aa: CASSVGAQPYAIDTQYF
abundance: NA; j_gene: TRBJ2-7; d_gene: NA; v_gene: TRBV7-2; CDR3nt: TGTGCCAGCAGACCCGACACGTCAATTCTGTACTTC; CDR3aa: CASRPDTSILYF
abundance: NA; j_gene: TRBJ1-5; d_gene: NA; v_gene: TRBV2; CDR3nt: TGTGCCAGCAGTGATACAGCTAGCAATCAGCCCCAGCATTTT; CDR3aa: CASSDTASNQPQHF
abundance: NA; j_gene: TRBJ1-2; d_gene: NA; v_gene: TRBV7-9; CDR3nt: TGTGCCAGCAGCCCGGGAGGCGTGAAAGGCTACACCTTC; CDR3aa: CASSPGGVKGYTF
abundance: NA; j_gene: TRBJ1-2; d_gene: TRBD1; v_gene: TRBV10-3; CDR3nt: TGTGCCATCAGTGACGATACGACAGGGATTTCCTATGGCTACACCTTC; CDR3aa: CAISDDTTGISYGYTF
abundance: few; j_gene: TRBJ1-1; d_gene: NA; v_gene: TRBV30; CDR3nt: TGTGCCTGGAGTAGGGGCCAAATTGACACTGAAGCTTTCTTT; CDR3aa: CAWSRGQIDTEAFF
abundance: NA; j_gene: TRBJ1-1; d_gene: NA; v_gene: TRBV5-1; CDR3nt: TGCGCCAGCAGCTTTCGACAAAACACTGAAGCTTTCTTT; CDR3aa: CASSFRQNTEAFF
abundance: NA; j_gene: TRBJ2-4; d_gene: NA; v_gene: TRBV2; CDR3nt: TGTGCCAGCGGGACTGTAGCCAAAAACATTCAGTACTTC; CDR3aa: CASGTVAKNIQYF
abundance: NA; j_gene: TRBJ1-6; d_gene: TRBD1; v_gene: TRBV2; CDR3nt: TGTGCCAGCAGTGCGTCGGGACAGCCCTCACCCCTCCACTTT; CDR3aa: CASSASGQPSPLHF
abundance: once; j_gene: TRBJ2-7; d_gene: NA; v_gene: TRBV6-5; CDR3nt: TGTGCCAGCAGTTCGACCAGGCGGGGCGGGGACTACGAGCAGTACTTC; CDR3aa: CASSSTRRGGDYEQYF